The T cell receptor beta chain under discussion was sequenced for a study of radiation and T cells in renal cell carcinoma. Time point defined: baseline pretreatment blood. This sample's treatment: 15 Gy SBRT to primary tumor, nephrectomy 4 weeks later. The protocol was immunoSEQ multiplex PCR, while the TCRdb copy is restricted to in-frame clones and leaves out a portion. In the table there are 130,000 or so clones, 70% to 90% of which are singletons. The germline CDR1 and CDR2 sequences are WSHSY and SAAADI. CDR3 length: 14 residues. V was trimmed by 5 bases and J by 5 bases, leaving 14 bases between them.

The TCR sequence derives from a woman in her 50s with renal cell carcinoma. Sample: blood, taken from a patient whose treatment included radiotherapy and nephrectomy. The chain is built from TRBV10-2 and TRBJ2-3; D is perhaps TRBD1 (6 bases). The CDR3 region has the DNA TGCGCCAGCAGTCCCGTAGGGGGAAGAGATACGCAGTATTTT. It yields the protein CASSPVGGRDTQYF.